This TCR beta chain was profiled in a study of blood T cell repertoires in COVID-19. Overall study context: Donors in the United States, Italy and Spain gave samples during acute or convalescent COVID-19. Sources were T cells, B-cell-depleted T cells, or PBMCs; the material itself was cDNA or gDNA.

After removal of 2 bases from V and 4 bases from J, the junction contained 6 bases not matched to a gene. Germline lookup yields CDR1 MNHNS and CDR2 SASEGT. The CDR3 loop spans 17 amino acids. Per the authors' pipeline: Estimation of nucleated cell counts relied on the amplification of reference gene primers. Data came from immunoSEQ multiplex PCR; TCRdb stores just in-frame clones and leaves some out. For V, J and clone size, that table is used; D and trimming come from the DNA. The repertoire holds approximately 94,000 clones, with around 90% as singletons. The rearrangement joins TRBV6-1 to TRBJ2-3, with 13 bases that match TRBD2. Material for sequencing was peripheral blood. The TCR comes from a woman between 70 and 85 years old with acute or convalescent COVID-19. The CDR3 loop is CASSELGLAGASDTQYF. CDR3 nucleotide sequence: TGTGCCAGCAGTGAACTTGGACTAGCGGGAGCATCAGATACGCAGTATTTT.